The clone carrying this T cell receptor beta chain was recorded at least ten times. Its antigen is not identified. Trimming took 5 bases from V and 2 from J, leaving 7 bases between them. This CDR3 region has 12 residues. This record belongs to a study of neurological immune-mediated disorders. Study-wide results and caveats: The absence of any CDR3 amino acid sequence shared by expanded clones across subjects suggests that repertoires were private in all groups.

The method for making cDNA was 5'RACE, and it used 10-nucleotide random UMIs. A single run covered 15-18 subjects with over 170 million TCR-beta sequences. TCRdb reanalysed the 5' RACE reads using MiXCR and keeps one entry per CDR3 protein. The sample has approximately 74,000 distinct CDR3 sequences, roughly 9.9% seen once. PBMCs stored at -80 C, 2 million in total, were the source of the unsorted libraries. Sequenced material: PBMCs. The chain combines TRBV12-3 or TRBV12-4 with TRBJ2-7; the D gene is possibly TRBD2 (5 bases). This clonotype was sampled from a man in his fifties in good health. The CDR3 reads CASSAGTYEQYF. DNA of the CDR3: TGTGCCAGCAGTGCCGGGACCTACGAGCAGTACTTC.